These 29 T cell receptor beta chains originate from one sample sequenced in a study of regulatory T cells in long-lasting Graves disease. Time point: newly diagnosed GD, antithyroid drugs for less than 3 months. PBMC-derived RNA was used for the TCR library. For TCR beta, libraries came from iRepertoire HTBI primers and Arm-PCR of CDR3 regions. TCRdb re-called the multiplex PCR reads through MiXCR, storing one row per CDR3 protein. Of approximately 560,000 distinct CDR3 sequences in the sample, about 16% were seen once. These data are also associated with another study on T cells in Graves' hyperthyroidism and ophthalmopathy.

The sample in question was peripheral blood mononuclear cells (PBMCs), obtained at new diagnosis, from a patient treated with antithyroid drugs. All receptors derive from a man between 18 and 29 years old with Graves disease.

The sample holds many counts of this clonotype. The chain recombines TRBV3-1 with TRBJ1-2; D remains unclear. Per germline, CDR1 LGHDT and CDR2 YNNKEL (reference sequence). V lost 2 bases and J lost 2, with 9 bases in between. This CDR3 is built from 14 residues. The CDR3 bases are TGTGCCAGCAGCCAAAGGGCTCCCAACTATGGCTACACCTTC. Amino acid sequence: CASSQRAPNYGYTF.

This clonotype was picked up many times. The chain employs TRBV28 and TRBJ2-3; 9 bases are shared with TRBD2. Losses at the gene ends were 5 bases for V and 1 base for J; bases not matched to a gene: 4. The CDR3 has 15 amino acids. Germline CDR1 and CDR2: MDHEN and SYDVKM. This chain's CDR3 is CASSEAGGRTDTQYF. The CDR3 DNA is TGTGCCAGCAGTGAAGCGGGAGGCCGCACAGATACGCAGTATTTT.

This clonotype has ten or more counts. This chain joins TRBV7-2 and TRBJ1-5; 8 nucleotides match TRBD1. CDR1 SGHTA and CDR2 FQGNSA come from the germline V gene. J gave up 6 bases and V 4 bases, and 8 bases lay outside the gene matches. The CDR3 is made up of 15 amino acids. The chain's CDR3 is CASSYTGGGSQPQHF. The CDR3, as DNA: TGTGCCAGCAGCTACACAGGGGGAGGTAGTCAGCCCCAGCATTTT.

The chain employs TRBV9 and TRBJ1-6; no firm D call. The CDR3 is 14 amino acids. The V end lost 1 base, the J end lost 10 bases, and 12 bases lay between the germline ends. Per germline, CDR1 SGDLS and CDR2 YYNGEE. The CDR3 bases are TGTGCCAGCAGCGTACGAAGGGAAGGGTCACCCCTCCACTTT. Translating it yields CASSVRREGSPLHF.

This chain uses TRBV24-1 with TRBJ1-4, with 9 bases aligning to TRBD1. The CDR3 runs to 15 residues. V dropped 7 bases and J dropped 4; count of bases not matched to a gene: 6. Germline loops: CDR1 KGHDR, CDR2 SFDVKD. The CDR3 bases are TGTGCCACCAGCGACAGGGGGAACCTTAATGAAAAACTGTTTTTT. This codes for CATSDRGNLNEKLFF.

The rearrangement links TRBV27 to TRBJ1-2; D is possibly TRBD1 (6 bases). Per the germline V gene, CDR1 is MNHEY and CDR2 is SMNVEV (reference sequence). Deletions cut 8 bases from V and 3 bases from J, with 13 bases between. There are 13 residues in the CDR3. CDR3 sequence reads: CASRGGKDYGYTF. CDR3 DNA: TGTGCCAGCCGAGGGGGGAAGGACTATGGCTACACCTTC.

This clonotype was counted at least ten times. The junction and the germline gene differ at one end; a read error may be behind it. The chain carries TRBV5-1 and TRBJ2-5; D is unclear. The germline CDR1 and CDR2 sequences are SGHRS and YFSETQ. The CDR3 runs 12 residues. CDR3 residues: CASSLEQETQYF. CDR3 bases: TGTGCCAGCAGCTTGGAACAAGAGACCCAGTACTTC.

In this sample, this clonotype turned up a few times. CDR3 in amino acids: CASSLGVTQGMQYF. The DNA for the CDR3 is TGTGCCAGCAGCTTAGGGGTTACTCAAGGGATGCAGTACTTC. The chain uses TRBV11-2 and TRBJ2-7; D remains unclear. The CDR3 consists of 14 residues. The V end was cut by 1 base, the J end by 9 bases, with 16 bases between. Germline V gene sequence: CDR1 SGHAT, CDR2 FQNNGV.

This clonotype was counted only a few times. CDR3 sequence: CASSVLLTTGELFF. DNA of the CDR3: TGTGCCAGCAGCGTATTACTAACCACCGGGGAGCTGTTTTTT. The chain is built from TRBV9 and TRBJ2-2; no clear D. Germline-derived CDR1 and CDR2 are SGDLS and YYNGEE. This CDR3 has 14 amino acids. The V and J ends lost 1 base and 4 bases respectively, with 8 bases between them.

V and J are TRBV5-5 and TRBJ2-5, with D possibly being TRBD2 (5 bases). The CDR3 spans 16 residues. V lost 6 bases and J 2 bases, leaving 20 bases between the germline ends. Germline lookup yields CDR1 SGHKS and CDR2 YYEKEE (reference sequence). CDR3 protein: CASTPLLRADQETQYF. The CDR3 bases are TGTGCCAGCACCCCCCTCTTGAGGGCGGATCAAGAGACCCAGTACTTC.

This clonotype was recorded a few times. The genes are TRBV4-1 and TRBJ2-2; D may be TRBD2 (5 bases). The CDR3 contains 15 residues. Germline V gene lookup returns CDR1 MGHRA and CDR2 YSYEKL. V dropped 1 base and J dropped 6 bases, with 12 bases sitting between them. Here the CDR3 DNA reads TGCGCCAGCAGCCAAGTCCGCTCGAGGGCCGGGGAGCTGTTTTTT. The encoded protein is CASSQVRSRAGELFF.

With respect to this clonotype: This may come from a read error, since a much larger clone is one base off. The J gene is TRBJ1-1, the V gene TRBV30, with D unresolved. This CDR3 has 13 residues. Germline V gene sequence: CDR1 GTSNPN, CDR2 SVGIG (reference sequence). V shed 5 bases and J shed 3 bases, with 13 bases lying between them. The CDR3 bases are TGTGCCTGGGGCCGGGAGTCAGACACTGAAGCTTTCTTT. Residues: CAWGRESDTEAFF.

This clonotype appeared many times. The chain links TRBV7-9 to TRBJ1-2; D is possibly TRBD1 (6 bases). Germline V lookup: CDR1 SEHNR, CDR2 FQNEAQ (reference sequence). The germline V and J ends were trimmed by 5 bases and 1 base, with 17 bases remaining between them. CDR3 length: 16 residues. The DNA for the CDR3 is TGTGCCAGCAGCCCATACGAACAGGGTAATAACTATGGCTACACCTTC. Its protein product is CASSPYEQGNNYGYTF.

The chain has TRBV6-1 and TRBJ2-1, with D maybe TRBD2 (6 bases). Trimming stripped 6 bases from V and 8 bases from J, with 17 bases between. Germline V gives CDR1 MNHNS, CDR2 SASEGT. The CDR3 contains 14 residues. In DNA, the CDR3 is TGTGCCAGCAGCGAGTTAGTCGGGAGAGATGAGCAGTTCTTC. Its protein product is CASSELVGRDEQFF.

The chain joins TRBV3-1 to TRBJ2-7; possibly TRBD1 or TRBD2 for D (5 bases each). Germline values: CDR1 LGHDT, CDR2 YNNKEL (reference sequence). The CDR3 extends over 14 amino acids. Trimming removed 5 bases from V and 2 bases from J, with 13 bases in between. The CDR3 is CASSYGGSAYEQYF. CDR3 DNA sequence: TGTGCCAGCAGCTATGGGGGTAGCGCCTACGAGCAGTACTTC.

This clonotype has a count of ten or more. DNA for the CDR3: TGTGCCAGCAGTATGGACTCCGGGGGGGAATACAATGAGCAGTTCTTC. Translated, it gives CASSMDSGGEYNEQFF. The chain joins TRBV28 to TRBJ2-1, with 8 bases fitting TRBD2. The germline V gene encodes CDR1 MDHEN and CDR2 SYDVKM. The CDR3 consists of 16 residues. The V gene end was trimmed by 5 bases and the J gene end by 4 bases; junction bases not matched to a gene: 10.

This clonotype was recorded many times. This chain connects TRBV3-1 to TRBJ2-3; no definite D call. The length of the CDR3 is 15 residues. The V end lost 0 bases, the J end lost 2 bases, and 9 bases lay between the germline ends. In germline, CDR1 is LGHDT, CDR2 YNNKEL (reference sequence). CDR3 DNA: TGTGCCAGCAGCCAAGATGGGATTCCCACAGATACGCAGTATTTT. Amino acid sequence: CASSQDGIPTDTQYF.

The V gene is TRBV14, the J gene TRBJ2-1; D gene ambiguous. The germline gives CDR1 SGHDN, CDR2 FVKESK. CDR3 length: 16 residues. V lost 0 bases and J 3 bases, leaving 12 bases between the germline ends. The CDR3 region has the DNA TGTGCCAGCAGCCAAGATTTTGGGCCTCGCTACAATGAGCAGTTCTTC. It yields the protein CASSQDFGPRYNEQFF.

In its sample, this clonotype was seen many times. The rearrangement links TRBV10-3 to TRBJ2-7; 9 bases are a match to TRBD2. Germline CDR1 and CDR2: ENHRY and SYGVKD. The CDR3 sequence is 13 residues long. Trimming removed 9 bases from V and 6 bases from J; junction bases left unmatched: 9. CDR3 nucleotides: TGTGCCATTCGGACTAGCGAGGACAGCGAGCAGTACTTC. This translates into CAIRTSEDSEQYF.

The chain has TRBV6-9 and TRBJ1-4, with 7 bases fitting TRBD1. J lost 2 bases, V lost 3 bases, and 9 bases had no gene match. The CDR3 is made up of 17 amino acids. CDR1 is MNHGY and CDR2 is SVAAGI in the germline V gene. The CDR3 DNA reads as TGTGCCAGCAGTTACGACGCAGGGGGATCGACTAATGAAAAACTGTTTTTT. Residues: CASSYDAGGSTNEKLFF.

The J gene is TRBJ2-1, the V gene TRBV30; a weak D match, TRBD1 (5 bases). The germline CDR1 and CDR2 sequences are GTSNPN and SVGIG (reference sequence). With 3 bases removed from V and 6 bases from J, the gap between germline ends came to 12 bases. CDR3 length equals 13 residues. CDR3 sequence: CAWSRSTVNEQFF. The DNA for the CDR3 is TGTGCCTGGAGCAGATCGACAGTCAATGAGCAGTTCTTC. Full variable domain (rest looked up from reference TRBV30 and TRBJ2-1): SQTIHQWPATLVQPVGSPLSLECTVEGTSNPNLYWYRQAAGRGLQLLFYSVGIGQISSEVPQNLSASRPQDRQFILSSKKLLLSDSGFYLCAWSRSTVNEQFFGPGTRLTVL.

The rearrangement links TRBV12-3 or TRBV12-4 to TRBJ2-1; TRBD2 agrees at 13 bases. Unmatched junction bases numbered 7, after V lost 4 bases and J lost 4 bases. The CDR3 runs to 17 residues. The CDR3 nucleotides are TGTGCCAGCAGTTCAGCCTGGACTAGCGGGGGTTACAATGAGCAGTTCTTC. This sequence encodes CASSSAWTSGGYNEQFF.

The J gene is TRBJ2-7, the V gene TRBV7-3, with TRBD2 as a possible D gene (6 bases). This CDR3 comprises 14 residues. V lost 5 bases and J 4 bases, leaving 15 bases between the germline ends. Per the germline V gene, CDR1 is SGHTA and CDR2 is FQGTGA. CDR3 protein: CASSPGSGVYEQYF. For the CDR3, the DNA is TGTGCCAGCAGCCCCGGGAGCGGTGTTTACGAGCAGTACTTC.

This clonotype was seen at least ten times. The genes are TRBV30 and TRBJ2-1, with D maybe TRBD2 (5 bases). Trimming took off 7 bases at V and 0 bases at J, with 22 bases between the two ends. This CDR3 is 17 amino acids long. The germline V gene encodes CDR1 GTSNPN and CDR2 SVGIG (reference sequence). This CDR3 is CALPRPTGISSYNEQFF. In DNA form, the CDR3 reads TGTGCCTTACCGCGCCCGACGGGGATCAGCTCCTACAATGAGCAGTTCTTC.

The chain carries TRBV7-9 and TRBJ2-4; 9 nucleotides match TRBD2. Trimming took 2 bases from V and 0 from J; bases not matched to a gene: 2. Germline-derived CDR1 and CDR2 are SEHNR and FQNEAQ (reference sequence). The CDR3 is made up of 16 amino acids. DNA for the CDR3: TGTGCCAGCAGCTTACTAGCGGGAACAGCCAAAAACATTCAGTACTTC. Protein product: CASSLLAGTAKNIQYF.

This clonotype has a handful of counts. V is TRBV6-2 or TRBV6-3 and J is TRBJ2-1; D might be TRBD1 (6 bases). Trimming cost V 0 bases and J 6 bases, with 9 bases left between them. The CDR3 loop spans 14 amino acids. Germline CDR1 reads MNHEY; CDR2 reads SVGEGT. The CDR3 reads CASSYSGRGNEQFF. The CDR3 nucleotides are TGTGCCAGCAGTTACTCTGGCAGGGGCAATGAGCAGTTCTTC.

The sample holds many counts of this clonotype. V is TRBV18 and J is TRBJ1-1; tentative D call: TRBD1 (5 bases). This CDR3 is built from 15 residues. Trimming stripped 0 bases from V and 1 base from J, with 9 bases between. Germline V gives CDR1 KGHSH, CDR2 LQKENI. CDR3 bases: TGTGCCAGCTCACCACCGGGAGGGGCGAACACTGAAGCTTTCTTT. This encodes CASSPPGGANTEAFF. Supplemented by reference TRBV18 and TRBJ1-1, the full variable domain reads NAGVMQNPRHLVRRRGQEARLRCSPMKGHSHVYWYRQLPEEGLKFMVYLQKENIIDESGMPKERFSAEFPKEGPSILRIQQVVRGDSAAYFCASSPPGGANTEAFFGQGTRLTVV.

The gene calls are TRBV18 and TRBJ1-6; the match to TRBD1 covers 7 bases. Per germline, CDR1 KGHSH and CDR2 LQKENI. CDR3 length: 14 amino acids. V shed 8 bases and J 8 bases; nucleotides not matched to a gene: 9. The CDR3 reads CASQRTQGDSPLHF. CDR3 DNA: TGTGCCAGCCAACGGACTCAGGGGGATTCACCCCTCCACTTT.

This clonotype has ten or more counts. J is TRBJ1-2 and V is TRBV2; 7 nucleotides align to TRBD1. This CDR3 has 13 residues. Per germline, CDR1 SNHLY and CDR2 FYNNEI. The ends lost 6 bases at V and 4 bases at J; junction bases unmatched: 5. The CDR3 sequence is CASRKTGSYGYTF. Written as DNA, the CDR3 is TGTGCCAGCAGAAAGACAGGGTCCTATGGCTACACCTTC.